A selection of T cell receptor beta chains follows, all from one sample in a study of tumor and adjacent non-tumor tissue in lung cancer. Each CDR3 protein is one row after TCRdb ran MiXCR on the multiplex PCR reads. The sample lists 60,000 to 85,000 distinct CDR3 sequences; over 60% were seen once. Sample: distant non-tumor lung tissue. The source is a man between 65 and 85 years old with non-small cell lung cancer. The CDR3 runs from the conserved cysteine through the conserved F or W. Fields, in order: clone size, V gene, D gene, J gene, CDR3 protein, CDR3 DNA. D genes are given only for firm matches. Clone size is stated in some rows and not others, as once, few, many or a class when expanded.

size: NA; V: TRBV5-4; D: TRBD1; J: TRBJ1-5; CDR3: CASSIQGRNQPQHF; DNA: TGTGCCAGCAGCATACAGGGGCGCAATCAGCCCCAGCATTTT
size: NA; V: TRBV12-5; D: NA; J: TRBJ1-5; CDR3: CAGGLTAGSQPQHF; DNA: TGTGCTGGTGGCCTTACCGCTGGGAGTCAGCCCCAACATTTT
size: NA; V: TRBV10-2; D: NA; J: TRBJ2-3; CDR3: CASTKGEFTGMQYF; DNA: TGCGCCAGCACCAAGGGGGAATTCACAGGTATGCAGTATTTT
size: NA; V: TRBV4-2; D: TRBD1; J: TRBJ2-7; CDR3: CASIQGQDLYEQYF; DNA: TGTGCCAGTATCCAAGGACAGGATCTCTACGAGCAGTACTTC
size: NA; V: TRBV12-3/TRBV12-4; D: NA; J: TRBJ2-7; CDR3: CASSLLILGSGQYF; DNA: TGTGCCAGCAGTCTACTGATACTCGGGAGCGGGCAGTACTTC
size: NA; V: TRBV11-3; D: TRBD1; J: TRBJ1-1; CDR3: CAWIFRDRTLNTEVLF; DNA: TGTGCCTGGATCTTCCGGGACAGAACCCTGAACACTGAAGTTCTCTTT
size: NA; V: TRBV7-9; D: NA; J: TRBJ1-5; CDR3: CDSSPSYQPQHF; DNA: TGTGACAGCAGCCCTTCCTATCAGCCACAGCATTTT
size: NA; V: TRBV6-1; D: NA; J: TRBJ1-5; CDR3: CANDLVGNQPQHF; DNA: TGTGCCAATGACTTGGTGGGGAATCAGCCCCAACATTTT
size: NA; V: TRBV11-2; D: NA; J: TRBJ2-1; CDR3: CASNLGRSSYNEQIF; DNA: TGTGCCAGCAACTTGGGCAGGAGCTCCTACAATGAGCAGATCTTC
size: NA; V: TRBV20-1; D: NA; J: TRBJ1-1; CDR3: CAGAHPMNTEAFF; DNA: TGCGCAGGGGCACACCCCATGAACACTGAAGCTTTCTTT
size: NA; V: TRBV6-1; D: TRBD1; J: TRBJ2-7; CDR3: CASIGTGLYEQCF; DNA: TGTGCGAGCATAGGGACAGGCCTGTACGAGCAGTGCTTC
size: many; V: TRBV7-9; D: TRBD1; J: TRBJ1-6; CDR3: CASSRTGLNSPLHF; DNA: TGTGCCAGCAGCCGGACAGGGCTAAATTCACCCCTCCACTTT
size: NA; V: TRBV29-1; D: NA; J: TRBJ1-2; CDR3: CSVGGTYYGYTF; DNA: TGCAGCGTGGGCGGGACGTACTATGGCTACACCTTC
size: NA; V: TRBV7-8; D: TRBD2; J: TRBJ2-5; CDR3: CASSIRMYSGSRQETQYF; DNA: TGTGCCAGCAGCATAAGGATGTATAGCGGGAGCCGCCAAGAGACACAGTACTTC
size: NA; V: TRBV12-3/TRBV12-4; D: NA; J: TRBJ1-4; CDR3: CASTSTGMGEKLFF; DNA: TGTGCCAGCACATCAACAGGGATGGGGGAAAAACTGTTTTTT
size: NA; V: TRBV12-3/TRBV12-4; D: TRBD1; J: TRBJ1-5; CDR3: CASSLGTGGSQPQNF; DNA: TGTGCCAGCAGTTTAGGGACAGGGGGCAGTCAGCCTCAGAATTTT
size: NA; V: TRBV29-1; D: NA; J: TRBJ2-3; CDR3: CSVTRTSSTDTQYF; DNA: TGCAGCGTCACTAGGACATCTAGCACAGATACGCAGTATTTT
size: once; V: TRBV6-6; D: NA; J: TRBJ1-3; CDR3: CVSSYSMGSLYGNTIYF; DNA: TGTGTCAGCAGTTACTCGATGGGGTCCCTCTATGGAAACACCATATATTTT
size: NA; V: TRBV29-1; D: TRBD1; J: TRBJ2-3; CDR3: CSVPTGSSPDKHYF; DNA: TGCAGCGTCCCGACAGGGAGTAGCCCAGATAAGCATTATTTT
size: NA; V: TRBV6-2/TRBV6-3; D: NA; J: TRBJ2-7; CDR3: CASSLRDDSYEQYF; DNA: TGTGCCAGTAGTTTGCGGGACGACTCCTACGAGCAGTACTTC
size: NA; V: TRBV10-2; D: TRBD2; J: TRBJ2-7; CDR3: CARTGISGSDYEQYF; DNA: TGCGCCAGAACCGGGATTAGCGGGTCCGACTACGAGCAGTACTTC
size: once; V: TRBV29-1; D: NA; J: TRBJ1-2; CDR3: CNVVHYQSSGEDGYTF; DNA: TGCAACGTTGTCCACTATCAATCCTCGGGGGAAGACGGCTACACCTTC
size: few; V: TRBV28; D: TRBD2; J: TRBJ2-3; CDR3: CASRRLAGLDTQYF; DNA: TGTGCCAGCAGACGACTAGCGGGACTTGATACGCAGTATTTT
size: NA; V: TRBV29-1; D: NA; J: TRBJ1-2; CDR3: CSVEEYVQGHTDYGCTF; DNA: TGCAGCGTTGAAGAGTACGTTCAGGGTCATACTGACTATGGCTGCACCTTC
size: NA; V: TRBV20-1; D: TRBD1; J: TRBJ1-6; CDR3: CSAPGQGAGAYNSPLHF; DNA: TGCAGTGCCCCTGGACAGGGGGCAGGTGCCTATAATTCACCCCTCCACTTT
size: NA; V: TRBV12-3/TRBV12-4; D: TRBD1; J: TRBJ1-5; CDR3: CANTLGTGGNRPQHF; DNA: TGTGCCAACACTTTAGGGACAGGGGGCAATCGGCCCCAGCATTTT
size: NA; V: TRBV6-5; D: NA; J: TRBJ2-2; CDR3: CAIYRSNTGELFF; DNA: TGTGCCATATACAGATCGAACACCGGGGAGCTCTTTTTT
size: NA; V: TRBV10-3; D: TRBD2; J: TRBJ2-1; CDR3: CAISSNSSRGGTYNDQFF; DNA: TGCGCCATCAGTTCCAATTCCTCGCGGGGGGGAACCTACAATGATCAGTTCTTC
size: NA; V: TRBV7-9; D: TRBD1; J: TRBJ1-1; CDR3: CVNSPGQGMDTEAFF; DNA: TGTGTCAACAGTCCGGGACAGGGGATGGACACTGAAGCTTTCTTT
size: few; V: TRBV10-3; D: TRBD1; J: TRBJ2-7; CDR3: CAIGPWTGGDEQYF; DNA: TGTGCCATTGGGCCCTGGACAGGGGGAGACGAGCAGTACTTC
size: NA; V: TRBV6-1; D: NA; J: TRBJ2-1; CDR3: CAISYSERFF; DNA: TGTGCCATCAGTTACAGTGAGCGGTTCTTC
size: few; V: TRBV6-1; D: NA; J: TRBJ2-7; CDR3: CATRPGGDEQYF; DNA: TGTGCCACCAGGCCAGGGGGGGACGAGCAGTACTTC
size: NA; V: TRBV6-2/TRBV6-3; D: NA; J: TRBJ2-7; CDR3: CASSTKTGRSYEQYF; DNA: TGTGCCAGCAGTACTAAGACGGGGCGATCCTACGAGCAATACTTC
size: NA; V: TRBV29-1; D: NA; J: TRBJ2-7; CDR3: CSAQGSGPNCEQYF; DNA: TGCAGCGCCCAAGGATCGGGACCAAATTGCGAGCAGTACTTC
size: NA; V: TRBV5-4; D: TRBD1; J: TRBJ1-1; CDR3: CASTTTGVAFGNTEAFF; DNA: TGTGCCAGCACCACTACAGGGGTTGCATTCGGGAACACTGAAGCTTTCTTT
size: NA; V: TRBV29-1; D: NA; J: TRBJ1-2; CDR3: CSVISPGANGGSHGYSF; DNA: TGCAGCGTAATTTCCCCGGGAGCCAATGGAGGTAGCCATGGCTACAGCTTC
size: NA; V: TRBV12-3/TRBV12-4; D: TRBD1; J: TRBJ1-3; CDR3: CASNHPGTGIASGNTIYF; DNA: TGTGCCAGCAATCATCCCGGGACAGGGATCGCCTCTGGAAACACCATATATTTT
size: NA; V: TRBV5-1; D: TRBD2; J: TRBJ2-5; CDR3: CASSLMTLGLSGGETQYF; DNA: TGCGCCAGCAGCTTGATGACTTTGGGACTATCTGGGGGAGAGACCCAGTACTTC
size: NA; V: TRBV20-1; D: NA; J: TRBJ1-5; CDR3: CSAWGGPERLQHF; DNA: TGCAGTGCTTGGGGGGGCCCTGAAAGACTTCAGCATTTT
size: many; V: TRBV20-1; D: TRBD2; J: TRBJ2-5; CDR3: CSATSGRPQETQYF; DNA: TGCAGTGCTACTAGCGGGAGGCCTCAAGAGACCCAGTACTTC
size: NA; V: TRBV29-1; D: NA; J: TRBJ2-7; CDR3: CSAWRTNPEQYF; DNA: TGCAGCGCATGGAGGACGAACCCTGAGCAGTACTTC
size: once; V: TRBV28; D: TRBD2; J: TRBJ2-5; CDR3: CASNSRSGSLQETQYF; DNA: TGTGCCAGCAATTCTCGGAGCGGGAGTCTCCAAGAGACCCAGTACTTC
size: once; V: TRBV29-1; D: NA; J: TRBJ2-5; CDR3: CNVADRFQEIQYF; DNA: TGTAACGTGGCCGACAGGTTCCAAGAGATACAGTACTTC
size: NA; V: TRBV11-3; D: NA; J: TRBJ2-3; CDR3: CASALSQSGHRLQYF; DNA: TGTGCTAGCGCCTTATCCCAATCCGGACACCGGCTGCAGTATTTT
size: many; V: TRBV20-1; D: NA; J: TRBJ2-4; CDR3: CSASGRQNIQYF; DNA: TGCAGTGCTAGCGGGAGACAAAACATTCAGTACTTC
size: NA; V: TRBV29-1; D: NA; J: TRBJ2-5; CDR3: CSGRRGQETQCF; DNA: TGCAGCGGCAGAAGGGGTCAAGAGACCCAGTGCTTC
size: NA; V: TRBV11-2; D: NA; J: TRBJ1-6; CDR3: CASSSSLALHF; DNA: TGTGCCAGCAGTTCGAGTCTGGCCCTCCACTTT
size: NA; V: TRBV29-1; D: NA; J: TRBJ2-5; CDR3: CSAKPYLQTPQDTQYF; DNA: TGTAGCGCCAAGCCCTACCTCCAGACACCTCAAGATACCCAGTACTTC
size: NA; V: TRBV29-1; D: NA; J: TRBJ2-7; CDR3: CSVDRAGPIYKQYF; DNA: TGCAGCGTTGATAGGGCGGGACCGATCTACAAGCAGTACTTC
size: NA; V: TRBV12-3/TRBV12-4; D: NA; J: TRBJ1-1; CDR3: CVNIGSPTEAFF; DNA: TGTGTCAACATCGGTTCCCCGACTGAAGCTTTCTTT
size: NA; V: TRBV29-1; D: NA; J: TRBJ2-5; CDR3: CSVDGLRGGKESQYF; DNA: TGCAGCGTGGATGGACTAAGGGGGGGTAAGGAGAGCCAGTACTTC
size: NA; V: TRBV29-1; D: TRBD1; J: TRBJ2-1; CDR3: CSAMNGTAYNEQFF; DNA: TGCAGCGCTATGAACGGGACAGCCTACAATGAGCAGTTCTTC
size: NA; V: TRBV7-9; D: TRBD1; J: TRBJ1-2; CDR3: CASSLAGQGAKGYTF; DNA: TGTGCCAGCAGCCTCGCGGGACAGGGGGCGAAAGGCTACACCTTC
size: NA; V: TRBV6-2/TRBV6-3; D: TRBD1; J: TRBJ2-1; CDR3: CASSMGQGPYYNEQFF; DNA: TGCGCCAGCAGCATGGGACAGGGGCCTTACTACAATGAGCAGTTCTTC
size: NA; V: TRBV10-2; D: NA; J: TRBJ2-1; CDR3: CVRRSLGPSSHEQFF; DNA: TGCGTCAGGAGGTCCCTGGGACCATCTTCTCATGAGCAGTTCTTC